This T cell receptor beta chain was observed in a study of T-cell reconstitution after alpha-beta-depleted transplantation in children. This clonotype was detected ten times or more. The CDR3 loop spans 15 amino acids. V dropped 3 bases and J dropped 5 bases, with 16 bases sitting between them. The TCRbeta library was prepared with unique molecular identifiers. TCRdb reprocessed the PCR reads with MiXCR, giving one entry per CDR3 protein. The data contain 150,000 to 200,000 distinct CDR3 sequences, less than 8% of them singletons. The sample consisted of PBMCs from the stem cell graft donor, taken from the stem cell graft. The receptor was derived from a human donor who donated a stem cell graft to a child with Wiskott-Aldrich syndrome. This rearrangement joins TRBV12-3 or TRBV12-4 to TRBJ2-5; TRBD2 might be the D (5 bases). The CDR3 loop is CASSFQRILGETQYF. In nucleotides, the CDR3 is TGTGCCAGCAGTTTCCAGCGGATACTCGGGGAGACCCAGTACTTC.